This T cell receptor (beta chain) was sequenced during a study of a mutant IDH1 vaccine in newly diagnosed glioma. Study background: Beginning 4-6 weeks after radiotherapy alone, or with temozolomide cycles, vaccination took place. Among treated patients, 62.5% were male and roughly 38% female, and mean age was approximately 40 years. Beforehand, treatment had been radiotherapy, temozolomide, or both; the majority received both. Study outcomes and limitations: In 85% to 95% of patients, immune responses induced by the vaccine occurred.

Stated time point: week 11, during vaccination. What each vaccine dose contained was 300 ug of mutant IDH1 20-mer peptide, accompanied by topical imiquimod. About this clone: Its specificity is not known.

The method was immunoSEQ multiplex PCR; TCRdb's version includes in-frame clones alone and lacks a portion of them. Among 110,000 or so clones listed, around 90% were seen once. The source material was PBMCs, sampled from a glioma patient whose treatment included an IDH1 peptide vaccine. This TCR was recovered from a woman between 45 and 60 years old with glioma.

In DNA, the CDR3 is TGTGCCAGTAGTACCTCGGTTAACTGGGAGACCCAGTACTTC. Its protein product is CASSTSVNWETQYF. The chain uses TRBV19 and TRBJ2-5; D not resolved. V was clipped by 4 bases and J by 5 bases, with 14 bases between them. CDR3 size: 14 residues. Germline V gene data show CDR1 as LNHDA and CDR2 as SQIVND (reference sequence).